A selection of T cell receptor beta chains follows, all from one sample in a study of blood T cells in healthy people across ages. TCRdb used MiXCR to reprocess the 5' RACE reads, holding one entry per CDR3 protein. The table has 1.5 million to 2 million distinct CDR3 sequences, about 28% seen once. Specimen: blood. The receptors here all came from a woman in her twenties or thirties in good health. CDR3s include the opening cysteine and the closing phenylalanine or tryptophan. Each record gives: D gene, clone size, V gene, J gene, CDR3 DNA, CDR3 protein. D genes are given only for firm matches. Size is stated for part of the rows, as once, few or many counts, or as a class when the clone is expanded.

>-|once|TRBV13|TRBJ2-2
TGTGCCAGCAAATTGTCAGGTCGCACCGGGGAGCTGTTTTTT
CASKLSGRTGELFF
>TRBD2|-|TRBV7-2|TRBJ2-1
TGTGCCAGCAGCTCGGATACTAGCGGGAGCGGCGAGCAGTTCTTC
CASSSDTSGSGEQFF
>TRBD1|few|TRBV5-1|TRBJ1-5
TGCGCCAGCAGCTTGGATGGGACAGGGACTCAGCCCCAGCATTTT
CASSLDGTGTQPQHF
>-|-|TRBV3-1|TRBJ1-1
TGTGCCAGCAGCCAAGAGGTAAAGAGGGGCCCTTTGCACGGGCGAGCTTTCTTT
CASSQEVKRGPLHGRAFF
>-|few|TRBV6-5|TRBJ1-4
TGTGCCAGCAGCCCCCTTCTAGCGGGAGGGCAAGGCACGCAGTTTTTT
CASSPLLAGGQGTQFF
>-|-|TRBV24-1|TRBJ2-3
TGTGCCACCACCGGGCACCGCACAGATACGCAGTATTTT
CATTGHRTDTQYF
>TRBD2|many|TRBV29-1|TRBJ2-5
TGCAGCGTTGATCAGGGAGGGGAGACCCAGTACTTC
CSVDQGGETQYF
>TRBD2|many|TRBV7-3|TRBJ2-7
TGTGCCAGCAGTAAGCAACGGGGGGACGAGCAGTACTTC
CASSKQRGDEQYF
>-|-|TRBV18|TRBJ2-7
TGTGCCAGCTCACCTAAGCGACTGGACTACGAGCAGTACTTC
CASSPKRLDYEQYF
>-|many|TRBV27|TRBJ2-7
TGTGCCAGCATGGGGGGACAGTCCTACGAGCAGTACTTC
CASMGGQSYEQYF
>-|few|TRBV6-4|TRBJ1-1
TGTGCCTGGGGTCCCGAAGGCCCTGAAGCTTTCTTT
CAWGPEGPEAFF
>-|many|TRBV3-1|TRBJ1-2
TGTGCCAGCAGCCAAGACGGGTATGGCTACACCTTC
CASSQDGYGYTF
>-|many|TRBV5-1|TRBJ2-5
TGCGCCAGCAGCTCCCACCCACAGAATCAAGAGACCCAGTACTTC
CASSSHPQNQETQYF
>-|few|TRBV6-5|TRBJ1-1
TGTGCCAGCAGTTATCTCGTTGGGGACACTGAAGCTTTCTTT
CASSYLVGDTEAFF
>-|-|TRBV9|TRBJ2-6
-
CASSLTWAPGANVRTF
>-|few|TRBV25-1|TRBJ1-2
TGTGCCAGCAGTGACTCCGGGAGAAACTATGGCTACACCTTC
CASSDSGRNYGYTF
>TRBD2|-|TRBV11-2|TRBJ2-7
TGTGCCAGCAGTCGAACTAGCGGGAGGGCTATCGACGAGCAGTACTTC
CASSRTSGRAIDEQYF
>-|-|TRBV18|TRBJ2-3
TGTGCCAGCTCCCCAACGGGCCCCCAAGATACGCAGTATTTT
CASSPTGPQDTQYF
>-|few|TRBV6-2/TRBV6-3|TRBJ2-1
TGTGCCTCGACACGGGTGGATGAGCAGTTCTTC
CASTRVDEQFF
>-|-|TRBV7-9|TRBJ2-1
TGTGCCAGCAGTCGGATTCTCGGGAGTCAAGAGACCCAGTTCTTC
CASSRILGSQETQFF
>TRBD2|-|TRBV5-1|TRBJ2-1
TGCGCCAGCAGCTTGCGACTAGCGGGAGTATGGACCTACAATGAGCAGTTCTTC
CASSLRLAGVWTYNEQFF
>-|-|TRBV5-4|TRBJ2-3
TGTGTCAGCAGCTCCGATCTGAGCACAGATACGCAGTATTTT
CVSSSDLSTDTQYF
>TRBD1|-|TRBV11-2|TRBJ1-2
TGTGCCAGCGATACCGGACAGGGTAGATGGGATGGCTACACCTTC
CASDTGQGRWDGYTF
>TRBD2|few|TRBV5-1|TRBJ2-1
TGCGCCAGCAGCTTGCGAGCAGCGGGGGGGAATGAGCAGTTCTTC
CASSLRAAGGNEQFF
>TRBD1|-|TRBV19|TRBJ2-1
TGTGCCAGTATGACAGGGGCCAGCTCCTACAATGAGCAGTTCTTC
CASMTGASSYNEQFF
>-|-|TRBV14|TRBJ1-2
TGTGCCAGCAGCCGTATACGGGACTATGGCTACACCTTC
CASSRIRDYGYTF
>-|-|TRBV28|TRBJ2-3
TGTGCCAGCAGTTTATTTCTAGTTGGGACTAGCACAGATACGCAGTATTTT
CASSLFLVGTSTDTQYF
>-|-|TRBV6-6|TRBJ2-7
TGTGCCAGCAGTTACTCGAGTAGGACGCTTGCCTACGAGCAGTACTTC
CASSYSSRTLAYEQYF
>-|-|TRBV6-5|TRBJ2-3
TGTGCCAGCAGTTACTCGCCTAGGTCGTTCGCAGATACGCAGTATTTT
CASSYSPRSFADTQYF
>-|-|TRBV7-9|TRBJ2-3
TGTGCCAGCAGCTTAGTCCAGGACTGGACTATCACAGATACGCAGTATTTT
CASSLVQDWTITDTQYF
>-|few|TRBV13|TRBJ1-2
TGTGCCAGCAGCTTAGAACCCTCGACGGTAAACTATGGCTACACCTTC
CASSLEPSTVNYGYTF